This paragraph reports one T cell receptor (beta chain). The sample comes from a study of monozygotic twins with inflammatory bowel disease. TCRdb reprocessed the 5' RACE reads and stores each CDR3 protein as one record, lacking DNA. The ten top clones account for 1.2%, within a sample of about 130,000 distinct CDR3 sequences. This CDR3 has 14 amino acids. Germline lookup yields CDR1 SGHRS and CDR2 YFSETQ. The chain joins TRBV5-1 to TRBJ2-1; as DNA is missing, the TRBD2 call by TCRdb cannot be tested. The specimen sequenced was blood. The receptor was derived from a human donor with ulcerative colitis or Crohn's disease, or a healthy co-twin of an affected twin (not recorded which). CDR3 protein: CASSTSGAANEQFF.